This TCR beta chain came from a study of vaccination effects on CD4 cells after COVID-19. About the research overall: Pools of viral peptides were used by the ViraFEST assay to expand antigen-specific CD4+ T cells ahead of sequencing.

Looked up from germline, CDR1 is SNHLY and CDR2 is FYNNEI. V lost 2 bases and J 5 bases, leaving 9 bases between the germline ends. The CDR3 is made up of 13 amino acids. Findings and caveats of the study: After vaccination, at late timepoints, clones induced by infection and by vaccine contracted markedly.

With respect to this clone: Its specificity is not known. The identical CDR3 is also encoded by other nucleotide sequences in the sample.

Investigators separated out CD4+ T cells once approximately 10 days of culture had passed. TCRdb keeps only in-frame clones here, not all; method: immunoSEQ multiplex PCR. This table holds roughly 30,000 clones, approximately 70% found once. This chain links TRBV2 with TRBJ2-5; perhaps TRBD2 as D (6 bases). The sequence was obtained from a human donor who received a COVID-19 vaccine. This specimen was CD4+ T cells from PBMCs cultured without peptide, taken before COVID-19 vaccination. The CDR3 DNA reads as TGTGCCAGCAGTGAATATCGGGGGGAGACCCAGTACTTC. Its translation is CASSEYRGETQYF.